The T cell receptor (beta chain) under discussion was sequenced for a study of T cells in Graves' hyperthyroidism and ophthalmopathy. V lost 4 bases and J 11 bases, leaving 0 bases between the germline ends. The CDR3 consists of 8 residues. CDR1 SGHTA and CDR2 FQGNSA come from the germline V gene. The CDR3 regions of TCR beta were amplified from RNA transcripts. Carried out on the TCR CDR3, a first-round RT-PCR used the HTBI primer set. TCRdb reanalysed the multiplex PCR reads using MiXCR and keeps one entry per CDR3 protein. The sample has around 620,000 distinct CDR3 sequences, 40% to 55% seen once. This clonotype has a single count.

Sequencing was performed on peripheral blood or thyroid tissue (not recorded which). This clonotype originated in an adult woman with Graves' disease, either hyperthyroidism or ophthalmopathy (not recorded which). This chain uses TRBV7-2 with TRBJ1-3; D is unclear. The CDR3 DNA is TGTGCCAGCAGCTCCATATATTTT. As protein: CASSSIYF.